These T cell receptor beta chains were read from a single sample in a study of CDR3 diversity in severe acne. TCRdb processed the PCR reads anew with MiXCR; each CDR3 protein has one entry. The repertoire includes some 90,000 distinct CDR3 sequences, approximately 54% of them detected once, and under 14% sits in the top ten. Source material: blood. The source is a male donor with severe acne vulgaris. CDR3s include the opening cysteine and the closing phenylalanine or tryptophan. The order of the fields is D gene, clone size, J gene, V gene, CDR3 protein, CDR3 DNA. The D gene is left open where the match is weak. Clone sizes are given selectively: once, few, many, or a class where the clone is expanded.

TRBD2 - TRBJ2-1 TRBV20-1 CSARDYVGGSSYNEQFF TGCAGTGCTAGAGATTACGTGGGAGGGAGCTCCTACAATGAGCAGTTCTTC
- - TRBJ1-4 TRBV5-6 CASSLTGREKLFF TGTGCCAGCAGCTTGACAGGGCGGGAAAAACTGTTTTTT
- - TRBJ1-1 TRBV7-9 CASSPPYTEAFF TGTGCCAGCAGCCCCCCTTACACTGAAGCTTTCTTT
- - TRBJ1-5 TRBV9 CASSVGWQNNQPQHF TGTGCCAGCAGCGTAGGATGGCAGAACAATCAGCCCCAGCATTTT
TRBD1 - TRBJ2-6 TRBV12-3/TRBV12-4 CASSLGTGFSGANVLTF TGTGCCAGCAGTTTAGGGACAGGGTTCTCTGGGGCCAACGTCCTGACTTTC
TRBD1 once TRBJ1-1 TRBV25-1 CASSRRGVDTEAFF TGTGCCAGCAGTCGCAGGGGGGTTGACACTGAAGCTTTCTTT
- - TRBJ2-5 TRBV15 CATSRDQGGTETQYF TGTGCCACCAGCAGAGATCAGGGGGGCACAGAGACCCAGTACTTC
- medium-sized TRBJ2-2 TRBV10-3 CAIIPGLDTGELFF TGTGCCATCATTCCGGGACTCGACACCGGGGAGCTGTTTTTT
TRBD1 - TRBJ2-7 TRBV29-1 CSVEFGDRGYEQYF TGCAGCGTTGAGTTTGGGGACAGGGGTTACGAGCAGTACTTC
- many TRBJ2-2 TRBV19 CASSISGANTGELFF TGTGCCAGTAGTATTTCAGGCGCGAACACCGGGGAGCTGTTTTTT
TRBD2 many TRBJ2-1 TRBV10-2 CASSDPSGSYYEQFF TGCGCCAGCAGTGACCCTAGCGGGAGTTACTATGAGCAGTTCTTC
- once TRBJ1-1 TRBV12-3/TRBV12-4 CASSPGYEAFF TGTGCCAGCAGTCCAGGATACGAAGCTTTCTTT
- - TRBJ1-6 TRBV7-9 CASSSDSGRGSPLHF TGTGCCAGCAGCTCGGACAGCGGACGGGGCTCACCCCTCCACTTT
- many TRBJ2-3 TRBV28 CASSLGPGGRRLTDTQYF TGTGCCAGCAGTTTAGGGCCAGGAGGTCGGAGACTCACAGATACGCAGTATTTT
- - TRBJ1-1 TRBV6-5 CASTQRSMGDTEAFF TGTGCCAGCACACAACGATCAATGGGCGACACTGAAGCTTTCTTT
TRBD2 - TRBJ2-3 TRBV5-1 CASSLRLAGEGDTQYF TGCGCCAGCAGCTTACGCCTAGCGGGAGAGGGAGATACGCAGTATTTT
- - TRBJ2-2 TRBV6-1 CASSDQEANTGELFF TGTGCCAGCAGTGACCAGGAGGCGAACACCGGGGAGCTGTTTTTT
- many TRBJ2-7 TRBV7-2 CASSPGLFEQYF TGTGCCAGCAGCCCCGGGCTTTTCGAGCAGTACTTC
- - TRBJ1-5 TRBV6-1 CASISGNQPQHF TGTGCCAGCATTTCTGGCAATCAGCCCCAGCATTTT
- - TRBJ2-7 TRBV7-2 CASSLGGILYEQYF TGTGCCAGCAGCTTAGGAGGGATATTATACGAGCAGTACTTC
- - TRBJ1-5 TRBV25-1 CASSLLRGGDQPQHF TGTGCCAGCAGTTTACTCAGGGGTGGGGACCAGCCCCAGCATTTT
- many TRBJ2-7 TRBV9 CASSVGGGRGYEQYF TGTGCCAGCAGCGTAGGTGGAGGGAGAGGATACGAGCAGTACTTC
- - TRBJ1-1 TRBV18 CASSPLEQVGTEAFF TGTGCCAGCTCACCACTCGAACAGGTAGGCACTGAAGCTTTCTTT
TRBD2 many TRBJ2-3 TRBV20-1 CSAKTLGAGDSDTQYF TGCAGTGCTAAGACCCTAGGAGCGGGAGACTCGGATACGCAGTATTTT
TRBD2 - TRBJ2-1 TRBV7-9 CASTLGLADNEQFF TGTGCCAGCACCCTGGGACTAGCGGATAATGAGCAGTTCTTC
TRBD1 many TRBJ1-6 TRBV20-1 CSAPDRVIYNSPLHF TGCAGTGCGCCCGACAGGGTTATTTATAATTCACCCCTCCACTTT
TRBD2 few TRBJ2-1 TRBV6-2/TRBV6-3 CASSGRLAGRLYNEQFF TGTGCCAGCAGTGGCAGACTAGCGGGACGACTTTACAATGAGCAGTTCTTC
TRBD1 few TRBJ1-1 TRBV12-5 CASVGQMNTEAFF TGTGCTAGTGTGGGACAGATGAACACTGAAGCTTTCTTT
- - TRBJ2-5 TRBV4-1 CASSQGETVKIQETQYF TGCGCCAGCAGCCAAGGAGAGACAGTTAAAATACAAGAGACCCAGTACTTC
- few TRBJ1-1 TRBV7-3 CASSLRGRSTEAFF TGTGCCAGCAGCTTAAGAGGACGCTCCACTGAAGCTTTCTTT
- many TRBJ2-3 TRBV6-1 CASSERTDTQYF TGTGCCAGCAGTGAACGGACAGATACGCAGTATTTT
TRBD2 - TRBJ2-1 TRBV6-2/TRBV6-3 CASSGRVAGSNEQFF TGTGCCAGCAGTGGTCGAGTAGCGGGCTCAAATGAGCAGTTCTTC
- many TRBJ1-1 TRBV29-1 CSVEGPTEAFF TGCAGCGTTGAAGGACCCACTGAAGCTTTCTTT
- - TRBJ2-2 TRBV20-1 CSARGELFF TGCAGTGCTAGAGGGGAGCTGTTTTTT
- - TRBJ1-2 TRBV10-2 CASRTEDLDGYTF TGCGCCAGCAGGACTGAAGACCTCGATGGCTACACCTTC
TRBD2 - TRBJ2-5 TRBV20-1 CSARDLELAGGPSTETQYF TGCAGTGCTAGAGATCTTGAGCTAGCGGGAGGCCCGAGCACAGAGACCCAGTACTTC
- medium-sized TRBJ2-5 TRBV12-3/TRBV12-4 CASSWGDQETQYF TGTGCCAGCAGTTGGGGCGACCAAGAGACCCAGTACTTC